This T cell receptor beta chain was identified during a study of tumor-infiltrating lymphocytes in primary liver carcinoma. For the study at large: Subjects presented with primary liver carcinoma managed by surgical resection. Study-wide findings and caveats: Bulk unsorted sampling precluded comparing CD4+ and CD8+ repertoires. Lesser overlap characterized tumor-adjacent and tumor-blood pairs relative to tumor region pairs.

V was trimmed by 1 base and J by 9 bases, leaving 14 bases between them. The CDR3 extends over 15 amino acids. From germline, CDR1 is SGHRS and CDR2 YFSETQ. From around 530 ng of total RNA, TCR beta-specific cDNA was reverse-transcribed using a constant-region primer. Library construction for TCR beta comprised three nested multiplex PCR rounds performed with slightly modified ARM-PCR. Use of TRBV1-TRBV30 forward primers with a C-beta reverse primer characterized the first two PCR rounds, which lasted around 10 cycles each. MiXCR was run by TCRdb on the multiplex PCR reads, yielding one entry per CDR3 protein. This table has around 330,000 distinct CDR3 sequences, around three fifths appearing once. Extraction also yielded germline DNA, while blood RNA was obtained from unsorted whole blood. A few counts support this clonotype. What it binds is not known.

Specimen: peripheral blood. The chain joins TRBV5-1 to TRBJ1-6; possibly TRBD1 for D (5 bases). The sequence came from a woman in her 30s with primary liver carcinoma and hepatitis B virus infection. CDR3 nucleotide sequence: TGCGCCAGCAGCTTGAACCGCAGAGACAGTTCACCCCTCCACTTT. Encoded protein: CASSLNRRDSSPLHF.